The source of this T cell receptor (beta chain) is a study of blood T cell repertoires in COVID-19. Study overall: Researchers got acute and convalescent COVID-19 samples from the United States, Italy and Spain. From T cells, B-cell-depleted T cells, or PBMCs came the material, which was cDNA or gDNA.

V was cut by 0 bases and J by 4 bases, with 10 bases left in between. This CDR3 is 14 amino acids long. Germline CDR1 and CDR2: SGDLS and YYNGEE. Per the study methods: Amplifying reference gene primers gave estimates of nucleated cell counts. Clones were read by immunoSEQ multiplex PCR, and TCRdb kept only the in-frame ones, dropping some. V and J calls plus clone size are reproduced from that table; the DNA served to infer D and trimming. Of some 260,000 clones listed, around nine tenths are singletons. The origin of this receptor is a woman in her 40s who had recovered from COVID-19. Input material: peripheral blood. The chain links TRBV9 to TRBJ1-2; D possibly corresponds to TRBD1 (5 bases). The CDR3 DNA is TGTGCCAGCAGCGTAGGAGGCGGGACCTATGGCTACACCTTC. Its translation: CASSVGGGTYGYTF.